The 24 T cell receptor beta chains reported below all come from one sample, sequenced in a study of blood T cells in healthy people across ages. A second PCR of about 7 to 12 cycles used a sample-barcoded 5' primer and a J-beta primer mix. TCRdb called the 5' RACE reads again in MiXCR, with one record for every CDR3 protein. Here the sample spans 700,000 to 800,000 distinct CDR3 sequences, roughly 44% being singletons. Sequencing input: blood. These receptors came from a woman aged 55-70 years in good health.

The chain employs TRBV6-5 and TRBJ1-1; 7 bases are a match to TRBD1. Germline values: CDR1 MNHEY, CDR2 SVGAGI. There are 13 residues in the CDR3. The V segment lost 6 bases and the J segment 1 base; nucleotides outside the gene matches: 2. In DNA, the CDR3 is TGTGCCAGCAGCTGGGACAGGAACACTGAAGCTTTCTTT. Translating gives CASSWDRNTEAFF.

V usage is TRBV20-1 and J usage is TRBJ2-3; 8 nucleotides match TRBD2. Germline CDR1 and CDR2: DFQATT and SNEGSKA (reference sequence). The CDR3 covers 13 residues. The CDR3 nucleotides are TGCAGACCCATAGCGGGGAGCACAGATACGCAGTATTTT. It is translated as CRPIAGSTDTQYF.

V is TRBV25-1 and J is TRBJ2-3, with D perhaps TRBD1 (6 bases). This CDR3 comprises 15 residues. Germline V lookup: CDR1 MGHDK, CDR2 SYGVNS. With 1 base removed from V and 3 bases from J, the gap between germline ends came to 11 bases. CDR3 nucleotide sequence: TGTGCCAGCAGTGAATTGGGGGCTCGGACAGATACGCAGTATTTT. It codes for CASSELGARTDTQYF. The variable domain in full, completed from reference TRBV25-1 and TRBJ2-3, reads EADIYQTPRYLVIGTGKKITLECSQTMGHDKMYWYQQDPGMELHLIHYSYGVNSTEKGDLSSESTVSRIRTEHFPLTLESARPSHTSQYLCASSELGARTDTQYFGPGTRLTVL.

As for this clonotype: It may be a read error: a sequence one base away is much more abundant. The rearrangement uses TRBV29-1 and TRBJ2-5; 12 positions agree with TRBD2. V shed 7 bases and J 11 bases; nucleotides not matched to a gene: 14. Germline V gives CDR1 SQVTM, CDR2 ANQGSEA. The CDR3 is 14 residues long. CDR3 sequence (DNA): TGCAGCGCCACTACTAGCGGGGGGTTCAATGAGCAGTACTTC. Translation gives CSATTSGGFNEQYF.

J is TRBJ1-3 and V is TRBV7-6, with 7 bases matching TRBD1. V was clipped by 1 base and J by 0 bases; unmatched bases: 3. This CDR3 is 16 amino acids long. CDR1 is SGHVS, CDR2 FNYEAQ, per germline. The CDR3 sequence is CASSLGGQSSGNTIYF. The CDR3 DNA reads as TGTGCCAGCAGCTTAGGGGGACAGAGCTCTGGAAACACCATATATTTT.

This clonotype was found a few times. The chain couples TRBV6-5 to TRBJ1-4; no clear D. This CDR3 comprises 14 residues. Germline CDR1 MNHEY, CDR2 SVGAGI. Between the trimmed V and J ends, which lost 7 bases and 8 bases, there was a span of 17 bases. CDR3 amino acids: CASTTTWDGEKLFF. The CDR3 DNA sequence: TGTGCCAGCACCACAACTTGGGATGGCGAAAAACTGTTTTTT.

The chain joins TRBV12-3 or TRBV12-4 to TRBJ1-2; D ambiguous. The V end lost 3 bases, the J end lost 5 bases, and 4 bases lay between the germline ends. The CDR3 is 11 amino acids. The CDR3, as DNA: TGTGCCAGCAGTTTCAGATATGGCTACACCTTC. Amino acids: CASSFRYGYTF.

This clonotype was seen only a few times. The chain recombines TRBV6-5 with TRBJ2-7; TRBD2 might be the D (6 bases). The CDR3 covers 15 residues. Germline values: CDR1 MNHEY, CDR2 SVGAGI. Trimming removed 0 bases from V and 4 bases from J, with 13 bases in between. CDR3 protein: CASSYSAGRGYEQYF. For the CDR3, the DNA is TGTGCCAGCAGTTACTCCGCGGGACGAGGATACGAGCAGTACTTC.

V and J are TRBV9 and TRBJ2-3; 9 bases are shared with TRBD2. J was trimmed by 4 bases and V by 4 bases; bases with no gene match: 7. The CDR3 runs to 15 residues. Germline CDR1 reads SGDLS; CDR2 reads YYNGEE. The CDR3 reads CASSTSGTSSDTQYF. The CDR3 region has the DNA TGTGCCAGCAGCACCTCCGGGACTAGCTCAGATACGCAGTATTTT.

The chain employs TRBV3-1 and TRBJ1-2; a possible D gene is TRBD1 (5 bases). This CDR3 is built from 14 residues. The V end was cut by 5 bases, the J end by 7 bases, with 17 bases between. Germline lookup yields CDR1 LGHDT and CDR2 YNNKEL (reference sequence). CDR3 residues: CASSSLGRGSGYTF. The CDR3 DNA sequence: TGTGCCAGCAGCTCCCTGGGTAGGGGCTCTGGCTACACCTTC.

The table lists this clonotype with a few counts. The chain uses TRBV4-2 and TRBJ2-1; D possibly uses TRBD1 or TRBD2 (5 bases each). Per germline, CDR1 LGHNA and CDR2 YNFKEQ. Trimming cost V 3 bases and J 7 bases, with 13 bases left between them. This CDR3 is built from 14 residues. The DNA of the CDR3 is TGTGCCAGCAGCCAGGGGGAAGGGGTAAATGAGCAGTTCTTC. The encoded protein is CASSQGEGVNEQFF.

This chain uses TRBV24-1 with TRBJ2-7; a possible D gene is TRBD1 (6 bases). Germline loops: CDR1 KGHDR, CDR2 SFDVKD. CDR3 length: 13 residues. V dropped 9 bases and J dropped 4 bases, with 15 bases sitting between them. CDR3 in DNA: TGTGCCACCTGTATGGGGGCAGGGTACGAGCAGTACTTC. Residues: CATCMGAGYEQYF.

A note on this clonotype: A much bigger clone sits one base away, suggesting this may be a read error. V and J are TRBV29-1 and TRBJ2-3; TRBD2 aligns across 7 bases. The germline gives CDR1 SQVTM, CDR2 ANQGSEA. V was pared by 6 bases and J by 7 bases, with 19 bases of the junction left unmatched. The CDR3 totals 16 residues. The CDR3 DNA sequence: TGCAGCGTGCCCAAGGGGACTAACGGGAGATCATATACGCAGTATTTT. Translation: CSVPKGTNGRSYTQYF.

DNA for the CDR3: TGCAGCACTCGGGACAACCCAGGCTACACCTTC. Amino acids: CSTRDNPGYTF. The V call is TRBV29-1, the J call TRBJ1-2, with D possibly matching TRBD1 (6 bases). V lost 8 bases, J lost 8 bases, and 15 bases lay in between. CDR1 and CDR2 from the germline V gene are SQVTM and ANQGSEA. The CDR3 extends over 11 amino acids. Variable domain in full (rest from reference TRBV29-1 and TRBJ1-2): SAVISQKPSRDICQRGTSLTIQCQVDSQVTMMFWYRQQPGQSLTLIATANQGSEATYESGFVIDKFPISRPNLTFSTLTVSNMSPEDSSIYLCSTRDNPGYTFGSGTRLTVV.

This clonotype was detected a few times. This rearrangement joins TRBV12-3 or TRBV12-4 to TRBJ2-1; D call uncertain. V lost 6 bases to trimming and J lost 5 bases, with 14 bases between them. This CDR3 is 14 amino acids long. In DNA form, the CDR3 reads TGTGCCAGCAGCCTATCAGGCGGACACAATGAGCAGTTCTTC. Encoded protein: CASSLSGGHNEQFF.

The chain joins TRBV9 to TRBJ1-4; possible D gene TRBD1, 6 bases. CDR1 and CDR2 from the germline V gene are SGDLS and YYNGEE. Trimming cost V 2 bases and J 6 bases, with 17 bases left between them. The CDR3 sequence is 16 residues long. The CDR3 reads CASSVSPGRGYEKLFF. The CDR3 DNA is TGTGCCAGCAGCGTTTCTCCGGGCAGGGGATATGAAAAACTGTTTTTT.

This clonotype was seen a few times. The chain carries TRBV20-1 and TRBJ2-3, with TRBD2 identical over 9 bases. CDR3 length: 14 residues. Trimming removed 0 bases from V and 7 bases from J; junction bases left unmatched: 5. Germline V gene data show CDR1 as DFQATT and CDR2 as SNEGSKA (reference sequence). CDR3 region: CSARDRASGNTQYF. CDR3 sequence (DNA): TGCAGTGCTAGAGATCGGGCTAGCGGGAATACGCAGTATTTT.

The chain is built from TRBV5-1 and TRBJ1-1; 9 bases line up with TRBD1. Germline CDR1 and CDR2: SGHRS and YFSETQ. J lost 4 bases, V lost 5 bases, and 9 bases had no gene match. The CDR3 has 15 residues. CDR3 sequence: CASRERTGEATEAFF. The CDR3 DNA sequence: TGCGCCAGCAGGGAAAGGACAGGGGAGGCCACTGAAGCTTTCTTT.

The gene calls are TRBV2 and TRBJ1-1; D unclear. V was cut by 8 bases and J by 4 bases, with 11 bases left in between. This CDR3 comprises 12 residues. Germline loops: CDR1 SNHLY, CDR2 FYNNEI. The CDR3 DNA follows: TGTGCCAGCTACTGGAAAGTCACTGAAGCTTTCTTT. It yields the protein CASYWKVTEAFF.

The table lists this clonotype with a few counts. The gene calls are TRBV28 and TRBJ2-1, with 9 bases matching TRBD2. In germline, CDR1 is MDHEN, CDR2 SYDVKM. The CDR3 runs to 15 residues. V was clipped by 2 bases and J by 10 bases; unmatched bases: 9. The CDR3 spells CASSLPAGGLGEQFF. The CDR3 DNA sequence: TGTGCCAGCAGTTTACCAGCGGGGGGATTAGGGGAGCAGTTCTTC.

The chain couples TRBV29-1 to TRBJ2-7; no clear D gene. CDR1 and CDR2 (germline): SQVTM, ANQGSEA. The CDR3 is 12 amino acids. Trimming took 4 bases from V and 7 from J, leaving 14 bases between them. The CDR3 reads CSVVPVGNEQYF. The CDR3 bases are TGCAGCGTTGTCCCAGTGGGCAATGAGCAGTACTTC.

In this sample, this clonotype turned up a few times. The rearrangement links TRBV4-2 to TRBJ1-4, with TRBD1 as a possible D gene (6 bases). The germline V gene encodes CDR1 LGHNA and CDR2 YNFKEQ. V lost 0 bases and J lost 7, with 15 bases in between. CDR3 length: 16 residues. CDR3: CASSQDRGARGEKLFF. CDR3 sequence (DNA): TGTGCCAGCAGCCAAGATCGGGGGGCCCGGGGTGAAAAACTGTTTTTT.

Comment on this clonotype: A much bigger clone sits one base away, suggesting this may be a read error. The chain employs TRBV6-2 or TRBV6-3 and TRBJ2-7; 8 bases line up with TRBD1. Trimming removed 4 bases from V and 3 bases from J; junction bases left unmatched: 5. Germline V gene data show CDR1 as MNHEY and CDR2 as SVGEGT. The CDR3 contains 14 residues. CDR3 in DNA: TGTGCCAGCAGTTCCGACGACAGGGGCTACGAGCAGTACTTC. Encoded protein: CASSSDDRGYEQYF.

With respect to this clonotype: This could be a read error, since a much larger clone is one nucleotide away. The chain employs TRBV7-2 and TRBJ2-3; perhaps D is TRBD1 or TRBD2 (6 bases each). Germline values: CDR1 SGHTA, CDR2 FQGNSA. This CDR3 is built from 14 residues. The V and J ends lost 6 bases and 4 bases respectively, with 14 bases between them. The CDR3 loop is CASRGGGLSDTQYF. The CDR3 DNA sequence: TGTGCCAGCAGGGGTGGGGGGCTCTCAGATACGCAGTATTTT.